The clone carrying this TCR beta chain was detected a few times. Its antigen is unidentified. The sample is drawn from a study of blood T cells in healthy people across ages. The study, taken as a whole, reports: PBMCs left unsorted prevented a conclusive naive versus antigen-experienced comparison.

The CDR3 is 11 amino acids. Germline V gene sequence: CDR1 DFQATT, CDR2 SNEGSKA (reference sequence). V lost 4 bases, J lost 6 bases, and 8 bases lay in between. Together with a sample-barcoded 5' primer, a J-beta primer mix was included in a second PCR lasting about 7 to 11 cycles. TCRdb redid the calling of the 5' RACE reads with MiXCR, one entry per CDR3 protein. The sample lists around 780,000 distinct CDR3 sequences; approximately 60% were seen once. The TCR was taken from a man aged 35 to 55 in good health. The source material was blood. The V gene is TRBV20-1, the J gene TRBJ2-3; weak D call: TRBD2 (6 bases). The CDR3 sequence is CSATGLDTQYF. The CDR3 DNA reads TGCAGTGCTACGGGACTCGATACGCAGTATTTT.